Described below is a single T cell receptor (beta chain) sequence and its context. Its antigen is as yet unknown. A much larger clone lies a single base off, so this may be a read error. The sample comes from a study of T cells in Graves' hyperthyroidism and ophthalmopathy. Study-wide results and limits: Ophthalmopathy, which appeared later, was predicted by the model a median roughly 6.6 months before onset.

Newly diagnosed hyperthyroidism, duration under 2 months, in patients aged 18 to 65. Blood was sampled at initial diagnosis of hyperthyroidism, prior to onset of any ophthalmopathy symptoms. Germline CDR1 and CDR2: SGHRS and YFSETQ. The CDR3 is 13 residues long. Amplified TCR beta CDR3 regions came from RNA transcripts. During a first-round RT-PCR of the TCR CDR3, the HTBI primer set was used. TCRdb called the multiplex PCR reads again in MiXCR, with one record for every CDR3 protein. Here the sample spans more than 550,000 distinct CDR3 sequences, roughly a sixth being singletons. The gene calls are TRBV5-1 and TRBJ2-1, with a tentative D call TRBD2 (5 bases). The material sequenced was blood. This TCR was recovered from a woman in her forties or fifties with Graves' hyperthyroidism that later progressed to Graves' ophthalmopathy. CDR3 amino acids: CAGRPGSYNEQFF. The CDR3 region has the DNA TGCGCCGGCAGACCGGGGAGCTACAATGAGCAGTTCTTC.